This entry features one T cell receptor (beta chain) sequence. The data were taken from a study of Ad26.COV2.S vaccination and SARS-CoV-2 variants. Noted treatment: approximately 18 received Ad26.COV2.S at low or high dose, single or two shots; about 5 received placebo; per-sample allocation not given. The samples date from day 63 after the first vaccine or placebo injection. The germline V gene has CDR1 SGHRS and CDR2 YFSETQ. V was pared by 0 bases and J by 6 bases, with 11 bases between. CDR3 length: 14 residues. Profiled with immunoSEQ multiplex PCR; TCRdb holds only in-frame clones, not every one. The sample shows 300,000 to 400,000 clones, approximately 80% of them seen only once.

The chain employs TRBV5-1 and TRBJ2-3, with a weak D call TRBD1 (6 bases). Here the sequenced sample was peripheral blood, taken in a trial of Ad26.COV2.S vaccine versus placebo. The sequence was obtained from a person between 18 and 65 years old who received the Ad26.COV2.S COVID-19 vaccine or a placebo. The CDR3 here is CASSLDQQGDTQYF. The CDR3 region has the DNA TGCGCCAGCAGCTTGGACCAGCAGGGGGATACGCAGTATTTT.